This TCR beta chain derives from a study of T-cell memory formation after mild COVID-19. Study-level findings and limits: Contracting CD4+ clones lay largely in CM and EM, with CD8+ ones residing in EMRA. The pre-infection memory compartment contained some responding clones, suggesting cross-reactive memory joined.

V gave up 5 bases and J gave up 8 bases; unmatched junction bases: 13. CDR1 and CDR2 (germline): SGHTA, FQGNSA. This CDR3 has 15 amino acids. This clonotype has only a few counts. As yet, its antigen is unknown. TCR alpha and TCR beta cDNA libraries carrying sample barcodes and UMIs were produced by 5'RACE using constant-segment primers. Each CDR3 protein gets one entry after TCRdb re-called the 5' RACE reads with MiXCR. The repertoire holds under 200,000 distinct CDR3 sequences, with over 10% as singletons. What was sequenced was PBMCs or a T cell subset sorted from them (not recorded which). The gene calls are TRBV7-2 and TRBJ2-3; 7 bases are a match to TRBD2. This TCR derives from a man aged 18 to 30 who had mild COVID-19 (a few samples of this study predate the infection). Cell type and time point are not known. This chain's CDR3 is CASSVAPTREATQYF. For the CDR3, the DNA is TGTGCCAGCAGCGTCGCCCCGACCCGGGAGGCTACGCAGTATTTT.